This T cell receptor (beta chain) comes out of a study of Graves' ophthalmopathy and Graves' hyperthyroidism (dated by TCRdb to 2016 to 2018). For the wider study: Peripheral blood was collected at initial diagnosis, prior to any treatment. The 100 or so discovery patients were randomly split 7:3 into training and test sets. Once sampling was done, hyperthyroidism patients were given methimazole at a starting dose of 30 mg daily, while ophthalmopathy patients were given high-dose intravenous methylprednisolone. In more than five hyperthyroidism patients, the T-cell repertoires found in thyroid tissue were compared with those found in blood. To explore V-J signatures that separate ophthalmopathy from hyperthyroidism, a discovery set of about 96 patients was enrolled, consisting of 40 to 45 with ophthalmopathy and some 59 with stable hyperthyroidism. An independent validation cohort was composed of 18 hyperthyroidism patients and around 16 patients who later progressed from hyperthyroidism to ophthalmopathy. The study used signatures of the TCR beta repertoire to tell Graves' ophthalmopathy apart from Graves' hyperthyroidism and to predict which patients would progress to ophthalmopathy. In total, around 140 blood samples were TCR-sequenced: some 40 ophthalmopathy, some 75 hyperthyroidism and some 17 hyperthyroidism-to-ophthalmopathy patients. The study at large found these results: In validation, the model predicted ophthalmopathy progression with roughly 68% sensitivity and about 73% specificity; about a dozen predicted patients were CT-confirmed with GO in a median of around 6 months. No statistical method was used to predetermine the sample size, and group allocation was not hidden from the investigators. Among expanded thyroid clonotypes with frequency above 0.001, most also showed up in blood, which suggests that blood repertoires may reflect the thyroid immune response. In cross-validation, the 13-signature model distinguished ophthalmopathy from stable hyperthyroidism with just over 85% sensitivity and 81% to 82% specificity, while in the test set the corresponding values were about 80% and 75%.

CDR1 and CDR2 are drawn from the germline V gene: SNHLY, FYNNEI. At the junction V is shortened by 3 bases and J by 8 bases, with 13 bases in between. From the cysteine up to the phenylalanine, the CDR3 has a length of 14 residues. Only the CDR3 portion is preserved as DNA: 42 bases, with reading frame beginning at the first base. For repertoire sequencing, the TCR beta CDR3 regions were amplified from RNA transcripts. HTBI primers and the Qiagen OneStep RT-PCR kit were used in a first-round RT-PCR, which was followed by a second-round multiplex PCR, size selection and purification. Sequencing of the libraries was carried out on an Illumina HiSeq2000 in paired-end mode with 100 bp reads. In the original analysis: SOAPnuke was used for read processing, and reads with adapters, uncalled bases, a mean Phred below 15, or no exact constant-primer or identifier match were discarded. COPE v1.2.5 was used to merge high-quality paired reads. Each unique nucleotide sequence was treated as a clonotype, and MiTCR v1.1 was used to align the clonotypes to the IMGT TRB V, D and J references. The analysis was limited to V-J combinations with a frequency above 0.0001, which together covered approximately 99% of repertoires. For each V-J combination, a TCR clonal expansion and chaos score was defined as the ratio of F50 clonal expansion to chaos observed in the TCRdist matrix. Features were reduced by Welch's t-statistics and random forest to over 10 V-J combinations, which fed a naive Bayes classifier. The similarity between thyroid and blood repertoires was quantified using the Morisita-Horn index. TCRdb cleaned the public reads at Q25 with fastp, built clones with MiXCR and kept in-frame beta chains. Rows with one shared CDR3 protein collapse into an entry with the most common genes and DNA. It is TCRdb's table, rather than the study itself, that gives the V and J calls and clone size. This sample holds just over 600,000 distinct CDR3 sequences; around a fifth were observed only once. Of the sample, approximately 7.7% is held by the ten largest clones.

Hyperthyroidism was considered stable if no progression to ophthalmopathy occurred within 18 months of follow-up. The hyperthyroidism patients were 18 to 65 years old and newly diagnosed, with a disease duration of less than 2 months. Patients with other autoimmune diseases, uncontrolled infections, pregnancy or lactation were excluded. Diagnosis relied on clinical symptoms, serum thyroxine, TRAb, thyroid ultrasound and orbital computed tomography. Using Ficoll-Paque density gradient centrifugation, PBMCs were isolated from about 9.4 ml of fresh peripheral blood. Total RNA was extracted with Trizol reagent and quality-checked on an Agilent 2100 Bioanalyzer. This clonotype was observed at least ten times. The clone's antigen remains unknown. No much larger clonotype is one base removed from it; base qualities were not supplied.

The sample was peripheral blood. The chain links TRBV2 with TRBJ1-4; TRBD1 is possibly the D segment (5 matching bases). The receptor was derived from a young woman with stable Graves' hyperthyroidism. Some clones in this sample may be carry-over from other donors' samples. Donor details come from another sample of the same person, matched by shared clones. The nucleotide sequence is given as TGTGCCAGCAGTGAGAAGGGGTTTGGCGAAAAACTGTTTTTT. It codes for CASSEKGFGEKLFF.